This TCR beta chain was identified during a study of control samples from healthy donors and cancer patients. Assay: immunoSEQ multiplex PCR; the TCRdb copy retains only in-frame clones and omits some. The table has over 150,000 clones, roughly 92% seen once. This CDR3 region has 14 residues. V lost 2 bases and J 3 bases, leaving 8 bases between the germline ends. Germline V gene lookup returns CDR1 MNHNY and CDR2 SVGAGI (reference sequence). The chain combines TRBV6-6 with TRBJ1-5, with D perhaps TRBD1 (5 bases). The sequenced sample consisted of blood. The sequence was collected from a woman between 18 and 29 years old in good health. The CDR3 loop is CASSYGGDNQPQHF. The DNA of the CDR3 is TGTGCCAGCAGTTACGGAGGGGACAATCAGCCCCAGCATTTT.